The rows below give T cell receptor beta chains drawn from one sample of a study of shared clonotypes between healthy human individuals. Using immunoSEQ multiplex PCR, the repertoire was profiled, and TCRdb retains in-frame clones only, with some absent. The table shows approximately 2.4 million clones, with approximately 94% occurring only once. The sample comprised naive CD4+ T cells sorted from blood. Receptor source: a man between 18 and 29 years old in good health. The CDR3 runs from the conserved cysteine through the conserved F or W. A D gene is named only where the DNA matches it firmly. Where a row states a size, it is once, few, many or the class of an expanded clone; other rows omit it.

size	D	V	length	J	DNA	CDR3
NA	NA	TRBV6-1	15	TRBJ2-5	TGTGCCAGCAGTTTGCAACAGGGCACCCAAGAGACCCAGTACTTC	CASSLQQGTQETQYF
NA	TRBD1	TRBV5-1	15	TRBJ1-4	TGCGCCAGCAGCCAGACCGGGACAGCTAATGAAAAACTGTTTTTT	CASSQTGTANEKLFF
once	NA	TRBV5-6	15	TRBJ2-5	TGTGCCAGCAGCCGATTGGAGGGTAGAAAAGAGACCCAGTACTTC	CASSRLEGRKETQYF
once	NA	TRBV5-1	16	TRBJ2-2	TGCGCCAGCAGCCCGGGGCAGGGGCGAAACACCGGGGAGCTGTTTTTT	CASSPGQGRNTGELFF
NA	NA	TRBV6-5	13	TRBJ1-6	TGTGCCAGCGCGGGCCCCAATAATTCACCCCTCCACTTT	CASAGPNNSPLHF
NA	TRBD1	TRBV15	16	TRBJ2-2	TGTGCCACCAGCAGAGATGGCAGGGGGCCATCCGGGGAGCTGTTTTTT	CATSRDGRGPSGELFF
NA	TRBD2	TRBV13	15	TRBJ2-5	TGTGCCAGCAGCTTTTTCAGGGAGGGCCAAGAGACCCAGTACTTC	CASSFFREGQETQYF
NA	TRBD1	TRBV10-2	14	TRBJ2-7	TGCGCCAGCAAGAGGACAGGTGATATTTACGAGCAGTACTTC	CASKRTGDIYEQYF
NA	NA	TRBV12-2	15	TRBJ1-4	TGTGCAAGTCGCTCTAACCCCGGGACATCCGAAAAACTGTTTTTT	CASRSNPGTSEKLFF
NA	NA	TRBV29-1	14	TRBJ1-1	TGCAGCGTTGAAGTAGGGCAGACGAACACTGAAGCTTTCTTT	CSVEVGQTNTEAFF
once	NA	TRBV5-1	13	TRBJ1-2	TGCGCCAGCAGCTTGGAGGGCCAGCTCGGCTACACCTTC	CASSLEGQLGYTF
NA	NA	TRBV11-2	13	TRBJ2-1	TGTGCCAGCAGCCTAACCAGAGCGGGTGAGCAGTTCTTC	CASSLTRAGEQFF
NA	NA	TRBV10-3	14	TRBJ2-1	TGTGCCATCAAACAGGTCGATAATAACAATGAGCAGTTCTTC	CAIKQVDNNNEQFF
NA	NA	TRBV28	14	TRBJ2-2	TGTGCCAGCAGTTTATTGGGGTCCACCGGGGAGCTGTTTTTT	CASSLLGSTGELFF
once	TRBD1	TRBV7-9	12	TRBJ2-7	TGTGCCAGCAGCGTGGACAGGGGGAAGCCGTACTTC	CASSVDRGKPYF
NA	NA	TRBV9	15	TRBJ2-1	TGTGCCAGCAGCGTAGAAGCCTCTTCCTACAATGAGCAGTTCTTC	CASSVEASSYNEQFF
once	NA	TRBV28	17	TRBJ2-3	TGTGCCAGCAGTCGGACCCCAGCGGCAGGGAGAGCAGATACGCAGTATTTT	CASSRTPAAGRADTQYF
NA	NA	TRBV30	14	TRBJ1-3	TGTGCCTGGCCCAGGGCCCTCTCTGGAAACACCATATATTTT	CAWPRALSGNTIYF
NA	TRBD2	TRBV2	18	TRBJ2-2	TGTGCCAGCACCCCGAGGACTAGCGGGGGGGTGTACACCGGGGAGCTGTTTTTT	CASTPRTSGGVYTGELFF
NA	TRBD1	TRBV5-1	13	TRBJ2-1	TGCGCCAGCAGCTACAACAGGGGAGATGAGCAGTTCTTC	CASSYNRGDEQFF
NA	NA	TRBV25-1	11	TRBJ1-2	TGTGCCAGCAGTGCAACGTACGGCTACACCTTC	CASSATYGYTF
NA	TRBD2	TRBV18	17	TRBJ2-7	TGTGCCAGCTCACCCGGGACTAGCGGGGAGAAGCCCTACGAGCAGTACTTC	CASSPGTSGEKPYEQYF
NA	NA	TRBV27	16	TRBJ2-7	TGTGCCAGCGGCCTCCGGCGGGACTGGAGCTCCTACGAGCAGTACTTC	CASGLRRDWSSYEQYF
NA	TRBD1	TRBV7-9	15	TRBJ1-4	TGTGCCAGCAGCTTAGGGGCAGGGGGCGGCGAAAAACTGTTTTTT	CASSLGAGGGEKLFF
NA	TRBD2	TRBV6-6	15	TRBJ2-7	TGTGCCAGCAGGAGGGACGGGGGGGTGAGGTACGAGCAGTACTTC	CASRRDGGVRYEQYF
once	NA	TRBV2	14	TRBJ2-7	TGTGCCAGTGCTATGCAGGGGACTCCCTACGAGCAGTACTTC	CASAMQGTPYEQYF
NA	NA	TRBV6-5	13	TRBJ1-3	TGTGCCAGCAGGAGGGACGGACGAAACACCATATATTTT	CASRRDGRNTIYF
NA	TRBD2	TRBV7-9	15	TRBJ2-3	TGTGCCAGCAGCTTTGCAGCGGGACGCACAGATACGCAGTATTTT	CASSFAAGRTDTQYF
NA	NA	TRBV6-5	15	TRBJ2-7	TGTGCCAGCAGTTACTCCGACAGGCCCTCCTACGAGCAGTACTTC	CASSYSDRPSYEQYF
NA	TRBD1	TRBV10-3	16	TRBJ2-2	TGTGCCATCAGTGAGCCCTCAGGACAGGGTTACAGGGAGCTGTTTTTT	CAISEPSGQGYRELFF